The rows below give T cell receptor beta chains drawn from one sample of a study of cytomegalovirus exposure and HLA in healthy donors. Only in-frame clones appear in the TCRdb table, and some are missing; sequencing was by immunoSEQ multiplex PCR. The sample yields under 200,000 clones, 68% seen once. The specimen sequenced was PBMCs. These TCRs come from a man aged 50-59 years in good health and CMV-seronegative. Each CDR3 is given with its conserved first and last residue. Fields, in order: J gene, D gene, V gene, clone size, CDR3 protein, CDR3 DNA. A D gene is named only where the DNA matches it firmly. Where a row states a size, it is once, few, many or the class of an expanded clone; other rows omit it.

J: TRBJ1-4
D: -
V: TRBV29-1
size: few
CDR3: CSAGMGLQANLDKLFF
DNA: TGCAGCGCAGGCATGGGACTACAGGCCAATCTGGACAAACTGTTTTTT

J: TRBJ2-7
D: TRBD1
V: TRBV15
size: -
CDR3: CATSRAGTGGLLDF
DNA: TGTGCCACCAGCAGAGCAGGGACAGGGGGCTTACTGGACTTC

J: TRBJ1-2
D: TRBD1
V: TRBV18
size: -
CDR3: CASSPQGDSNYGYTF
DNA: TGTGCCAGCTCACCCCAGGGGGATTCTAACTATGGCTACACCTTC

J: TRBJ2-5
D: TRBD2
V: TRBV4-1
size: -
CDR3: CASSQTSASGGPGYF
DNA: TGCGCCAGCAGCCAAACTAGCGCTAGCGGGGGACCGGGGTACTTC

J: TRBJ1-1
D: TRBD1
V: TRBV29-1
size: few
CDR3: CSVRQTGMNTEAFF
DNA: TGCAGCGTTCGACAGACAGGGATGAACACTGAAGCTTTCTTT

J: TRBJ1-2
D: TRBD1
V: TRBV4-1
size: -
CDR3: CASRPGQEENYGYTF
DNA: TGCGCCAGCAGACCGGGACAGGAGGAGAACTATGGCTACACCTTC

J: TRBJ2-5
D: TRBD2
V: TRBV6-5
size: -
CDR3: CASSSVAGGQETQYF
DNA: TGTGCCAGCAGCTCAGTAGCGGGGGGGCAAGAGACCCAGTACTTC

J: TRBJ1-1
D: -
V: TRBV7-2
size: once
CDR3: CASSLGGGGRDTEAFF
DNA: TGTGCCAGCAGCTTAGGAGGAGGGGGGAGGGACACTGAAGCTTTCTTT

J: TRBJ1-4
D: TRBD1
V: TRBV6-6
size: few
CDR3: CASSYPTGTGDEKLFF
DNA: TGTGCCAGCAGTTACCCGACCGGGACAGGGGATGAAAAACTGTTTTTT

J: TRBJ2-2
D: TRBD1
V: TRBV5-8
size: -
CDR3: CASSLRGQLNTGELFF
DNA: TGTGCCAGCAGCTTGAGGGGACAGCTTAACACCGGGGAGCTGTTTTTT

J: TRBJ1-2
D: TRBD1
V: TRBV5-1
size: once
CDR3: CASSLGTGGDGYTF
DNA: TGCGCCAGCAGCTTGGGGACAGGGGGCGATGGCTACACCTTC

J: TRBJ1-2
D: -
V: TRBV7-6
size: -
CDR3: CASSLGQTGGYTF
DNA: TGTGCCAGCAGCTTAGGACAGACGGGTGGCTACACCTTC

J: TRBJ1-1
D: -
V: TRBV11-3
size: -
CDR3: CASSLGGGMNTEAFF
DNA: TGTGCCAGCAGCTTAGGGGGGGGAATGAACACTGAAGCTTTCTTT

J: TRBJ1-5
D: TRBD1
V: TRBV19
size: -
CDR3: CASTARQGSNQPQHF
DNA: TGTGCCAGTACGGCAAGACAGGGAAGCAATCAGCCCCAGCATTTT

J: TRBJ1-1
D: -
V: TRBV29-1
size: -
CDR3: CSVGSTWGVAEAFF
DNA: TGCAGCGTTGGATCAACGTGGGGGGTCGCTGAAGCTTTCTTT

J: TRBJ1-2
D: TRBD1
V: TRBV4-1
size: -
CDR3: CASSQPRMGQGGFDYGYTF
DNA: TGCGCCAGCAGCCAACCAAGAATGGGACAGGGAGGTTTTGACTATGGCTACACCTTC

J: TRBJ1-1
D: TRBD1
V: TRBV7-2
size: -
CDR3: CASSSRGTAMNTEAFF
DNA: TGTGCCAGCAGCTCAAGGGGGACAGCCATGAACACTGAAGCTTTCTTT

J: TRBJ2-1
D: TRBD1
V: TRBV28
size: -
CDR3: CAIQFQGASGKQFF
DNA: TGTGCCATCCAGTTTCAGGGGGCATCGGGTAAGCAGTTCTTC

J: TRBJ2-7
D: -
V: TRBV6-6
size: -
CDR3: CASSSQGSPPYEQYF
DNA: TGTGCCAGCAGTTCCCAGGGGAGTCCCCCCTACGAGCAGTACTTC

J: TRBJ2-4
D: TRBD1
V: TRBV19
size: -
CDR3: CASSMQGAITKNIQYF
DNA: TGTGCCAGTAGTATGCAGGGGGCGATTACCAAAAACATTCAGTACTTC

J: TRBJ2-1
D: TRBD2
V: TRBV7-9
size: -
CDR3: CASSRTLAGGLYNEQFF
DNA: TGTGCCAGCAGCAGGACCCTAGCGGGGGGGCTATACAATGAGCAGTTCTTC

J: TRBJ1-6
D: -
V: TRBV9
size: -
CDR3: CASSAGQPSPLHF
DNA: TGTGCCAGCAGCGCAGGACAGCCATCACCCCTCCACTTT

J: TRBJ1-4
D: TRBD1
V: TRBV18
size: -
CDR3: CASSPSGTGGTNEKLFF
DNA: TGTGCCAGCTCACCGTCCGGGACAGGGGGAACTAATGAAAAACTGTTTTTT

J: TRBJ2-3
D: TRBD2
V: TRBV6-5
size: -
CDR3: CASSYRGGNTDTQYF
DNA: TGTGCCAGCAGTTACCGGGGGGGAAACACAGATACGCAGTATTTT

J: TRBJ2-2
D: TRBD1
V: TRBV7-9
size: -
CDR3: CASSLDRGLGTGELFF
DNA: TGTGCCAGCAGCCTCGACAGGGGGCTAGGGACCGGGGAGCTGTTTTTT

J: TRBJ1-1
D: TRBD1
V: TRBV27
size: -
CDR3: CASSLYGQGAGRAGGAFF
DNA: TGTGCCAGCAGTTTATACGGACAGGGGGCTGGTCGGGCAGGAGGAGCTTTCTTT

J: TRBJ2-7
D: TRBD2
V: TRBV28
size: few
CDR3: CASINSGGRWNEQYF
DNA: TGTGCCAGCATTAATAGCGGGGGAAGGTGGAACGAGCAGTACTTC

J: TRBJ1-1
D: -
V: TRBV27
size: -
CDR3: CASSLSERGAGTEAFF
DNA: TGTGCCAGCAGTTTATCGGAACGGGGGGCAGGGACTGAAGCTTTCTTT

J: TRBJ1-2
D: TRBD1
V: TRBV6-5
size: -
CDR3: CASRTGQEYGYTF
DNA: TGTGCCAGCAGGACGGGACAGGAATATGGCTACACCTTC

J: TRBJ2-1
D: -
V: TRBV9
size: few
CDR3: CASSPLLGAWSSYNEQFF
DNA: TGTGCCAGCAGCCCCCTGCTGGGGGCGTGGAGCTCCTACAATGAGCAGTTCTTC

J: TRBJ2-5
D: TRBD1
V: TRBV5-1
size: -
CDR3: CASSQGTGGEETQYF
DNA: TGCGCCAGCAGCCAAGGGACAGGGGGCGAAGAGACCCAGTACTTC

J: TRBJ1-2
D: -
V: TRBV28
size: -
CDR3: CASSLVFPQGGYTF
DNA: TGTGCCAGCAGTTTGGTGTTCCCCCAGGGGGGCTACACCTTC

J: TRBJ2-2
D: -
V: TRBV7-6
size: few
CDR3: CASSPQGPPNTGELFF
DNA: TGTGCCAGCAGCCCGCAGGGGCCTCCGAACACCGGGGAGCTGTTTTTT

J: TRBJ2-7
D: -
V: TRBV29-1
size: -
CDR3: CSVAKTGMAYEQYF
DNA: TGCAGCGTGGCCAAAACAGGGATGGCCTACGAGCAGTACTTC

J: TRBJ2-1
D: -
V: TRBV9
size: -
CDR3: CASSVSPTRGGNEQFF
DNA: TGTGCCAGCAGCGTAAGCCCCACTAGAGGAGGGAATGAGCAGTTCTTC

J: TRBJ1-2
D: TRBD1
V: TRBV19
size: -
CDR3: CASSDLLGTGDNNYGYTF
DNA: TGTGCCAGTAGTGACCTCCTCGGGACAGGGGACAATAACTATGGCTACACCTTC

J: TRBJ2-1
D: TRBD2
V: TRBV6-5
size: few
CDR3: CASSYMGLAGGEEQFF
DNA: TGTGCCAGCAGTTACATGGGACTAGCGGGGGGAGAGGAGCAGTTCTTC

J: TRBJ2-7
D: -
V: TRBV11-2
size: -
CDR3: CASSLARTGTWGAYEQYF
DNA: TGTGCCAGCAGCTTAGCACGGACAGGCACCTGGGGGGCCTACGAGCAGTACTTC